This is a list of T cell receptor beta chains from one sample in a study of cytomegalovirus exposure and HLA in healthy donors. Here immunoSEQ multiplex PCR was the method, and the copy in TCRdb shows in-frame clones only, minus some. This table holds 75,000 to 100,000 clones, 70% to 80% found once. The sample comprised PBMCs. Every receptor here comes from a woman in her sixties in good health and CMV-seropositive. Each CDR3 is given with its conserved first and last residue. Each record gives: V gene, D gene, clone size, J gene, CDR3 protein, CDR3 DNA. A D gene is named only where the DNA matches it firmly. Rows give clone size only sometimes, using once, few, many, or a class for an expanded clone.

TRBV6-1	TRBD1	medium-sized	TRBJ1-1	CASTSDRGGLTEAFF	TGTGCCAGCACCTCGGACAGGGGAGGTTTAACTGAAGCTTTCTTT
TRBV29-1	-	once	TRBJ1-2	CSVDFQGHSGYTF	TGCAGCGTTGATTTTCAGGGGCATAGTGGCTACACCTTC
TRBV9	-	-	TRBJ2-2	CASSVGGGAQNTGELFF	TGTGCCAGCAGCGTAGGAGGTGGCGCCCAGAACACCGGGGAGCTGTTTTTT
TRBV9	-	once	TRBJ2-7	CASSVGDSYEQYF	TGTGCCAGCAGCGTAGGCGACTCCTACGAGCAGTACTTC
TRBV9	-	-	TRBJ2-5	CASSVVVGSQETQYF	TGTGCCAGCAGCGTAGTTGTGGGCTCCCAAGAGACCCAGTACTTC
TRBV7-3	-	-	TRBJ2-3	CASSYGSTDTQYF	TGTGCCAGCAGCTACGGGAGCACAGATACGCAGTATTTT
TRBV6-1	-	-	TRBJ2-7	CASSEQGSGEQYF	TGTGCCAGCAGTGAGCAGGGCTCGGGCGAGCAGTACTTC
TRBV4-2	TRBD1	-	TRBJ1-2	CASSQAGQGNYGYTF	TGTGCCAGCAGCCAAGCGGGACAGGGTAACTATGGCTACACCTTC
TRBV18	-	-	TRBJ1-6	CASSIITGIDSPLHF	TGTGCCAGCTCCATAATAACAGGAATTGATTCACCCCTCCACTTT
TRBV19	-	-	TRBJ2-1	CASSMGGVDNEQFF	TGTGCCAGTAGTATGGGCGGGGTGGACAATGAGCAGTTCTTC
TRBV30	TRBD2	-	TRBJ2-1	CAWSTGLAAYNEQFF	TGTGCCTGGAGTACTGGACTAGCGGCCTACAATGAGCAGTTCTTC